This record concerns one TCR beta chain sequence. Its antigen is unidentified. This sample is part of a study of OX40 agonist ivuxolimab in advanced cancers. Whole-study context: Dose-escalation patients had hepatocellular carcinoma, melanoma, renal cell or head and neck cancer. Cohort: roughly 80% men, mean age approximately 60, aged roughly 23 to 79.

TCRdb keeps only in-frame clones here, not all; method: immunoSEQ multiplex PCR. The table includes about 47,000 clones, roughly 87% detected once. Blood specimens came from baseline, cycle 4 day 1, and cycle 7 day 1. Study results and caveats: Researchers report that CD8+ T cells had, on average, more expanded clones than CD4+.

The CDR3 has 16 residues. Germline trimming cut 3 bases from V and 2 bases from J; bases unmatched to any gene: 9. CDR1 is SEHNR, CDR2 FQNEAQ, per germline (reference sequence). This receptor was obtained from an adult with an advanced solid tumor such as melanoma, head and neck, liver or kidney cancer. This sample comprised CD4+ or CD8+ T cells sorted from blood, obtained in a trial of the OX40 agonist ivuxolimab. The chain has TRBV7-9 and TRBJ2-5, with TRBD1 matching over 7 bases. The CDR3 DNA reads TGTGCCAGCAGCTTCAGCCTATCGGGACAGCAAGAGACCCAGTACTTC. It codes for CASSFSLSGQQETQYF.